A selection of T cell receptor beta chains follows, all from one sample in a study of siplizumab effects on memory and regulatory T cells. Data came from immunoSEQ multiplex PCR; TCRdb stores just in-frame clones and leaves some out. The profile shows 70,000 to 100,000 clones, roughly 93% of them singletons. Sequencing was carried out using CD8+ T cells sorted from blood. These receptors were obtained from a human donor in good health. Both conserved end residues are part of each CDR3. Each record gives: J gene, D gene, clone size, V gene, CDR3 protein, CDR3 DNA. D genes are given only for firm matches. Only some rows state a clone size, as once, few, many or a class for expanded clones.

TRBJ2-1 | NA | NA | TRBV27 | CASSLTVNNEQFF | TGTGCCAGCAGTTTGACAGTTAACAATGAGCAGTTCTTC
TRBJ2-3 | TRBD1 | NA | TRBV19 | CASSFGTGGIGDTQYF | TGTGCCAGTAGTTTCGGGACAGGGGGAATTGGAGATACGCAGTATTTT
TRBJ2-1 | NA | once | TRBV13 | CASSLGRDATRVGEQFF | TGTGCCAGCAGCTTAGGCCGGGACGCGACCCGGGTTGGTGAGCAGTTCTTC
TRBJ2-1 | TRBD2 | NA | TRBV7-9 | CASSLLAGEVNEQFF | TGTGCCAGCAGCTTACTAGCGGGAGAGGTGAATGAGCAGTTCTTC
TRBJ2-6 | NA | NA | TRBV19 | CASSLDGYSSGANVLTF | TGTGCCAGTAGCCTGGACGGATATTCCTCTGGGGCCAACGTCCTGACTTTC
TRBJ1-5 | NA | NA | TRBV13 | CASSLGSQPQHF | TGTGCCAGCAGCTTAGGGAGTCAGCCCCAGCATTTT
TRBJ2-2 | NA | NA | TRBV28 | CASSEGLNTGELFF | TGTGCCAGCAGTGAGGGACTTAACACCGGGGAGCTGTTTTTT
TRBJ2-7 | TRBD1 | NA | TRBV13 | CASSSGTGYGAEQYF | TGTGCCAGCAGCTCCGGGACAGGCTATGGGGCCGAGCAGTACTTC
TRBJ1-5 | NA | once | TRBV12-5 | CASGLATEPNQPQHF | TGTGCTAGTGGTTTGGCGACAGAACCTAATCAGCCCCAGCATTTT
TRBJ2-7 | TRBD1 | NA | TRBV7-8 | CASSLARDSYYEQYF | TGTGCCAGCAGCTTAGCCAGGGACAGCTATTACGAGCAGTACTTC
TRBJ2-7 | NA | NA | TRBV2 | CASRGSETYEQYF | TGTGCCAGCAGGGGAAGCGAGACCTACGAGCAGTACTTC
TRBJ2-2 | TRBD2 | NA | TRBV6-4 | CASSEEPGLAGPGELFF | TGTGCCAGCAGTGAAGAACCGGGACTAGCGGGTCCCGGGGAGCTGTTTTTT
TRBJ1-6 | NA | NA | TRBV7-2 | CASSLVSWAYNSPLHF | TGTGCCAGCAGCTTAGTTAGCTGGGCCTATAATTCACCCCTCCACTTT
TRBJ1-1 | TRBD1 | NA | TRBV9 | CASSPYTGGMAEAFF | TGTGCCAGCAGCCCATATACAGGGGGGATGGCTGAAGCTTTCTTT
TRBJ2-1 | NA | NA | TRBV6-5 | CASSYSRGPNEQFF | TGTGCCAGCAGTTACTCGAGAGGGCCCAATGAGCAGTTCTTC
TRBJ1-1 | TRBD1 | NA | TRBV10-2 | CASSRGTEAFF | TGCGCCAGCAGCAGGGGGACTGAAGCTTTCTTT
TRBJ2-3 | NA | NA | TRBV27 | CASSLDWGGTDTQYF | TGTGCCAGCAGCCTCGATTGGGGGGGCACAGATACGCAGTATTTT
TRBJ1-2 | NA | NA | TRBV4-1 | CASSYTPGDSYGYTF | TGCGCCAGCAGCTATACCCCCGGAGATAGCTATGGCTACACCTTC
TRBJ1-3 | NA | NA | TRBV6-4 | CASSDPPVSSGNTIYF | TGTGCCAGCAGTGACCCCCCAGTAAGCTCTGGAAACACCATATATTTT
TRBJ1-6 | NA | NA | TRBV6-5 | CASSYPNSPLHF | TGTGCCAGCAGTTACCCCAATTCACCCCTCCACTTT
TRBJ1-1 | NA | NA | TRBV7-9 | CASSAELGLRTEAFF | TGTGCCAGCAGCGCTGAGCTGGGTCTGCGCACTGAAGCTTTCTTT
TRBJ2-2 | TRBD2 | NA | TRBV7-2 | CASSPPSGLPGELFF | TGTGCCAGCAGCCCGCCTAGCGGGTTACCCGGGGAGCTGTTTTTT
TRBJ1-3 | NA | NA | TRBV6-1 | CASSETADFGNTIYF | TGTGCCAGCAGTGAAACAGCAGACTTTGGAAACACCATATATTTT
TRBJ2-5 | NA | NA | TRBV4-3 | CASSQDTGAGGGVQETQYF | TGCGCCAGCAGCCAAGATACCGGAGCTGGAGGCGGGGTACAGGAGACCCAGTACTTC
TRBJ1-1 | NA | once | TRBV28 | CASSWGVGMNTEAFF | TGTGCCAGCAGTTGGGGGGTAGGGATGAACACTGAAGCTTTCTTT
TRBJ2-7 | NA | once | TRBV7-9 | CASSLDYEQYF | TGTGCCAGCAGCTTAGACTACGAGCAGTACTTC
TRBJ2-7 | NA | NA | TRBV14 | CASSQDSPGVLDEQYF | TGTGCCAGCAGCCAAGACTCACCAGGGGTATTAGACGAGCAGTACTTC
TRBJ2-7 | TRBD2 | NA | TRBV4-3 | CASSPGTSGSTYEQYF | TGCGCCAGCAGCCCCGGGACTAGCGGGAGTACCTACGAGCAGTACTTC
TRBJ1-2 | NA | NA | TRBV30 | CAWRVTGLAYTF | TGTGCCTGGAGGGTAACAGGGCTGGCCTACACCTTC
TRBJ1-5 | NA | NA | TRBV6-6 | CASSYSGIDQPQHF | TGTGCCAGCAGTTACTCAGGGATTGATCAGCCCCAGCATTTT
TRBJ2-1 | NA | NA | TRBV9 | CASSPMDMIANYNEQFF | TGTGCCAGCAGCCCAATGGATATGATAGCAAACTACAATGAGCAGTTCTTC
TRBJ2-7 | NA | NA | TRBV30 | CAWSVLASSYEQYF | TGTGCCTGGAGTGTACTAGCCTCGTCCTACGAGCAGTACTTC
TRBJ2-1 | NA | once | TRBV19 | CASSVRVSYNEQFF | TGTGCCAGTAGTGTTAGGGTATCCTACAATGAGCAGTTCTTC
TRBJ1-2 | TRBD1 | few | TRBV23-1 | CASTLPTRDRETRDYGYTF | TGCGCCAGCACTCTCCCCACCAGGGACAGGGAGACAAGGGACTATGGCTACACCTTC
TRBJ2-1 | NA | NA | TRBV19 | CASSMQGPYNEQFF | TGTGCCAGTAGTATGCAGGGGCCCTACAATGAGCAGTTCTTC
TRBJ2-7 | NA | NA | TRBV14 | CASSGLSYEQYF | TGTGCCAGCAGCGGCCTATCCTACGAGCAGTACTTC
TRBJ2-1 | NA | NA | TRBV4-2 | CASSQGLGFNEQFF | TGTGCCAGCAGCCAAGGGCTAGGTTTCAATGAGCAGTTCTTC
TRBJ2-3 | NA | NA | TRBV4-1 | CASSHEGRGTDTQYF | TGCGCCAGCAGCCACGAGGGGAGAGGCACAGATACGCAGTATTTT
TRBJ2-7 | NA | NA | TRBV19 | CASSIPGYEQYF | TGTGCCAGTAGCATCCCGGGTTACGAGCAGTACTTC
TRBJ2-3 | NA | NA | TRBV7-2 | CASSSLWANTDTQYF | TGTGCCAGCAGCTCCCTTTGGGCTAACACAGATACGCAGTATTTT
TRBJ2-7 | NA | NA | TRBV29-1 | CSVEGADSYEQYF | TGCAGCGTTGAGGGGGCGGACTCCTACGAGCAGTACTTC
TRBJ1-3 | NA | NA | TRBV13 | CASSSQYSGNTIYF | TGTGCCAGCAGCTCTCAGTACTCTGGAAACACCATATATTTT
TRBJ1-5 | NA | NA | TRBV7-9 | CASSPPPEGDFNQPQHF | TGTGCCAGCAGCCCCCCGCCGGAGGGGGACTTTAATCAGCCCCAGCATTTT
TRBJ1-2 | NA | NA | TRBV9 | CASSVAGDYTF | TGTGCCAGCAGCGTAGCAGGGGACTACACCTTC
TRBJ2-3 | TRBD2 | NA | TRBV11-2 | CASSFDRPAGTDTQYF | TGTGCCAGCAGCTTCGACCGTCCAGCGGGAACAGATACGCAGTATTTT
TRBJ1-5 | NA | NA | TRBV6-1 | CAISRGLTNQPQHF | TGTGCCATTTCTAGGGGACTCACGAATCAGCCCCAGCATTTT
TRBJ1-2 | TRBD1 | NA | TRBV5-3 | CARSLAGQGSGYTF | TGTGCCAGAAGCTTGGCCGGACAGGGGTCTGGCTACACCTTC
TRBJ1-2 | TRBD1 | NA | TRBV6-5 | CASSPRQGVDYGYTF | TGTGCCAGCAGCCCCCGACAGGGGGTTGACTATGGCTACACCTTC
TRBJ2-7 | NA | once | TRBV29-1 | CSVVLVAAYEQYF | TGCAGCGTTGTCTTGGTAGCGGCCTACGAGCAGTACTTC
TRBJ2-7 | TRBD1 | NA | TRBV4-3 | CASSQSAGQASYEQYF | TGCGCCAGCAGCCAATCCGCGGGACAGGCTTCCTACGAGCAGTACTTC
TRBJ1-1 | NA | NA | TRBV7-3 | CASSRQRNTEAFF | TGTGCCAGCAGTAGGCAGAGGAACACTGAAGCTTTCTTT
TRBJ2-7 | NA | NA | TRBV4-1 | CASSQGGGAYEQYF | TGCGCCAGCAGCCAAGGTGGCGGAGCCTACGAGCAGTACTTC
TRBJ1-1 | NA | few | TRBV30 | CAWKGNTEAFF | TGTGCCTGGAAGGGGAACACTGAAGCTTTCTTT